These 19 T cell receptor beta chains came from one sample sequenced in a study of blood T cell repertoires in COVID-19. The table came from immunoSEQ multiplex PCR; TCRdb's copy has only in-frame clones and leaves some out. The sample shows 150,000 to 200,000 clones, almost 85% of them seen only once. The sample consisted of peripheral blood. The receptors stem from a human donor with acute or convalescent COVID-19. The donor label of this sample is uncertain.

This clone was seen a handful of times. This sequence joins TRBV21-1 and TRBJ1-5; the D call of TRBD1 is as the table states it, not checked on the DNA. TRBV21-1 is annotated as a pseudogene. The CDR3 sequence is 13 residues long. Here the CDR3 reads CASSPKSGEPQHF. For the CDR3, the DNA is TGTGCCAGCAGCCCCAAATCAGGGGAGCCCCAGCATTTT.

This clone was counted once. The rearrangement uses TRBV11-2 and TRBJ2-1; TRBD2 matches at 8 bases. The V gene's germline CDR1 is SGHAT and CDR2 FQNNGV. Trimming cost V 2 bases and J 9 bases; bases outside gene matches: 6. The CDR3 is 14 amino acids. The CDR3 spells CASSLSGGPREQFF. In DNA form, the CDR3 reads TGTGCCAGCAGCTTATCGGGAGGGCCACGTGAGCAGTTCTTC.

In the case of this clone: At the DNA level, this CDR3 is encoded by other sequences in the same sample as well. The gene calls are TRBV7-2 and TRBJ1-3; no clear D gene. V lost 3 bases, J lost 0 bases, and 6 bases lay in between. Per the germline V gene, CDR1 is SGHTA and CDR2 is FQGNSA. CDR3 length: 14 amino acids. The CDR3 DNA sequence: TGTGCCAGCAGCTTGGGAGGCTCTGGAAACACCATATATTTT. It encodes CASSLGGSGNTIYF.

CDR3 DNA: TGTGCCATCAGTTGGACAGCCATGAACACTGAAGCTTTCTTT. Its protein product is CAISWTAMNTEAFF. This chain connects TRBV10-3 to TRBJ1-1, with D perhaps matching TRBD1 (6 bases). The CDR3 is 14 residues long. Trimming stripped 5 bases from V and 0 bases from J, with 10 bases between. Germline assignment: CDR1 ENHRY and CDR2 SYGVKD.

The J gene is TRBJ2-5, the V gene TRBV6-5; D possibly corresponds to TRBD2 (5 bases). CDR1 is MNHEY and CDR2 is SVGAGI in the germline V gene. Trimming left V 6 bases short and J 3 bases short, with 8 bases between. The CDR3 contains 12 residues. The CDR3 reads CASREVEETQYF. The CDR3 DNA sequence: TGTGCCAGCAGGGAGGTGGAAGAGACCCAGTACTTC.

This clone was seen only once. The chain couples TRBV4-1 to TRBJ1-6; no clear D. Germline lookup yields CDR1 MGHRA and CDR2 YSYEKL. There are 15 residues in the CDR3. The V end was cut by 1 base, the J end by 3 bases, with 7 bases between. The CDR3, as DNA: TGCGCCAGCAGCCAAGTCCAGGTCTATAATTCACCCCTCCACTTT. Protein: CASSQVQVYNSPLHF.

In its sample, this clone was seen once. CDR3 DNA sequence: TGTGCCAGTAGTATAAGCGGGGGCCGGGGCTCTGGGGCCAACGTCCTGACTTTC. Its translation is CASSISGGRGSGANVLTF. The chain has TRBV19 and TRBJ2-6; 8 bases are a match to TRBD2. CDR3 length: 18 residues. CDR1 LNHDA and CDR2 SQIVND come from the germline V gene (reference sequence). Trimming took 2 bases from V and 0 from J; bases not matched to a gene: 6. The whole variable domain, remainder taken from reference TRBV19 and TRBJ2-6, is DGGITQSPKYLFRKEGQNVTLSCEQNLNHDAMYWYRQDPGQGLRLIYYSQIVNDFQKGDIAEGYSVSREKKESFPLTVTSAQKNPTAFYLCASSISGGRGSGANVLTFGAGSRLTVL.

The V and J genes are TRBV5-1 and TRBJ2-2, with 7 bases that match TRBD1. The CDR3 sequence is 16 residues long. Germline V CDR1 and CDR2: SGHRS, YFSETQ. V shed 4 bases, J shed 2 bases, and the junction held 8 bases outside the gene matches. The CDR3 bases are TGCGCCAGCAGCCCCTCCTACAGGGGAAACACCGGGGAGCTGTTTTTT. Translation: CASSPSYRGNTGELFF.

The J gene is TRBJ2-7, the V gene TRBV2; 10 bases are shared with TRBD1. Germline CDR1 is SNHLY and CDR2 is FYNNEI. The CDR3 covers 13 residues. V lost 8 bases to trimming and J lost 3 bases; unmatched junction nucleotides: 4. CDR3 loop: CASSGTGDYEQYF. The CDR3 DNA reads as TGTGCCAGCTCCGGGACAGGGGACTACGAGCAGTACTTC.

The CDR3 DNA reads TGTGCCAGCAGCTTCAGCGGGGCCCACACAGATACGCAGTATTTT. Amino acids: CASSFSGAHTDTQYF. The J gene is TRBJ2-3, the V gene TRBV7-2; 7 nucleotides match TRBD2. Germline assignment: CDR1 SGHTA and CDR2 FQGNSA. The CDR3 has 15 residues. V dropped 3 bases and J dropped 2; count of bases not matched to a gene: 5.

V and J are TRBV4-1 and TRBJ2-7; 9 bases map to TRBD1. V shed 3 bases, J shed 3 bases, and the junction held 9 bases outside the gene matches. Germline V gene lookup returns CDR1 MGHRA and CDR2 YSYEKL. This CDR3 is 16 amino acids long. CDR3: CASSQGQGRGHYEQYF. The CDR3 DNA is TGCGCCAGCAGCCAGGGACAGGGTAGGGGACACTACGAGCAGTACTTC.

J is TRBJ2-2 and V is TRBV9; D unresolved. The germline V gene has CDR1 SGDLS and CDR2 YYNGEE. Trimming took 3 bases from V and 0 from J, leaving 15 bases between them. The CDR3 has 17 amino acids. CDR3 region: CASSGSPWRTNTGELFF. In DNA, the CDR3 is TGTGCCAGCAGCGGTTCACCTTGGCGGACGAACACCGGGGAGCTGTTTTTT.

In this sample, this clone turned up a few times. The CDR3 loop reads CASSPGAGDQYGYTF. The CDR3 nucleotides read TGTGCCAGCTCACCGGGGGCAGGGGACCAATATGGCTACACCTTC. The V call is TRBV18, the J call TRBJ1-2, with D possibly TRBD1 on 6 matching bases. Germline CDR1 reads KGHSH; CDR2 reads LQKENI. The V and J ends lost 3 bases and 5 bases respectively, with 16 bases between them. The CDR3 spans 15 residues. The full variable domain, rest sourced from reference TRBV18 and TRBJ1-2, is NAGVMQNPRHLVRRRGQEARLRCSPMKGHSHVYWYRQLPEEGLKFMVYLQKENIIDESGMPKERFSAEFPKEGPSILRIQQVVRGDSAAYFCASSPGAGDQYGYTFGSGTRLTVV.

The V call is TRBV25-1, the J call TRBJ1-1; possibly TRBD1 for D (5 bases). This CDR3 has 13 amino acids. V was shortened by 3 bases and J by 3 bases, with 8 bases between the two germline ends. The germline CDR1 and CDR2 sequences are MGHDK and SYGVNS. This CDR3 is CASSEGQYTEAFF. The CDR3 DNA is TGTGCCAGCAGTGAGGGGCAGTACACTGAAGCTTTCTTT.

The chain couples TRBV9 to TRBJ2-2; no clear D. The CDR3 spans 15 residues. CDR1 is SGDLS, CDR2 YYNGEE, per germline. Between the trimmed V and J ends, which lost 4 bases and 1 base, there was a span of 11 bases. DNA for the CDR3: TGTGCCAGCAGCCCTCCACCAGGGAACACCGGGGAGCTGTTTTTT. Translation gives CASSPPPGNTGELFF.

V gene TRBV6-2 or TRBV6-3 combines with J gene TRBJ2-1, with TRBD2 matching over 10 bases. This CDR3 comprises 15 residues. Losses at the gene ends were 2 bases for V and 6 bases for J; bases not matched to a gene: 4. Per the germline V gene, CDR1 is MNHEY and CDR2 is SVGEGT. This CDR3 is CASSYMGLASNEQFF. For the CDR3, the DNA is TGTGCCAGCAGTTACATGGGACTAGCGAGCAATGAGCAGTTCTTC.

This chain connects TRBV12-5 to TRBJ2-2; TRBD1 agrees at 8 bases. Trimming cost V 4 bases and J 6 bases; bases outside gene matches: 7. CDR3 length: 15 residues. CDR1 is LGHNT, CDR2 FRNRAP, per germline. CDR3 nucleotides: TGTGCTAGTGGTTCGATCCAGGGGGCCGCCGGGGAGCTGTTTTTT. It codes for CASGSIQGAAGELFF.

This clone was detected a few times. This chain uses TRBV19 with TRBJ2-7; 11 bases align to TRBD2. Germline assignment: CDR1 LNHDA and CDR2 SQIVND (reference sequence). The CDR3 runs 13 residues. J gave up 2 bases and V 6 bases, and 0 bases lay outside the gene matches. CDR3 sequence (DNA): TGTGCCAGTAGGACTAGCGGGACCTACGAGCAGTACTTC. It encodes CASRTSGTYEQYF.

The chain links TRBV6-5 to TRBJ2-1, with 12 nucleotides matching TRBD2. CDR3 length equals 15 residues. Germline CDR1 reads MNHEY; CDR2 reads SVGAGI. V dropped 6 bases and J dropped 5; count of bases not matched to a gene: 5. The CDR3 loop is CASRGGLAGNNEQFF. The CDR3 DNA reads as TGTGCCAGCAGGGGTGGACTAGCGGGAAACAATGAGCAGTTCTTC.